The clone carrying this TCR beta chain was recorded at least ten times. Separate cDNA molecules received unique molecular identifiers, which the library attached to them. In the authors' workflow: Samples ranged from about 23,224 to 690,600 TCRs, with a median of roughly 93,000. A single record per CDR3 protein comes from TCRdb applying MiXCR to the 5' RACE reads. The V and J calls come from TCRdb's annotation, not from the publication. Of 150,000 or so distinct CDR3 sequences detected, 4.1% appear once; the ten largest clones hold roughly 1.4%. From whole blood left unfractionated, total RNA was extracted. The source of the sample is a study of human T cells and chemical hapten exposure. Study as a whole: Across samples, TCR yields varied, mostly owing to small differences in pooled library volumes.

Germline V gene sequence: CDR1 MNHEY, CDR2 SVGAGI. The CDR3 runs to 14 residues. V lost 4 bases to trimming and J lost 3 bases, with 13 bases between them. The sequence came from a female donor in good health. This chain connects TRBV6-5 to TRBJ2-7; no definite D call. The CDR3 region is CASSSGPALYEQYF. The CDR3 DNA reads as TGTGCCAGCAGTTCAGGACCGGCCCTCTACGAGCAGTACTTC.